This is a list of T cell receptor beta chains from one sample in a study of shared clonotypes between healthy human individuals. The protocol was immunoSEQ multiplex PCR, while the TCRdb copy is restricted to in-frame clones and leaves out a portion. The sample includes about 2.1 million clones, over 85% seen only once; the top ten take roughly 1.7%. What was sequenced was naive CD8+ T cells from PBMCs. The receptor set was obtained from a man in his late teens or twenties in good health. Some clones in this sample may be carry-over from other donors' samples. The CDR3 runs from the conserved cysteine through the conserved F or W. D genes are given only for firm matches. A row's size may be missing; if present it is once, few, many or a size class.

v_call,j_call,d_call,clone_size,cdr3_aa,cdr3_nt
TRBV6-1,TRBJ2-7,NA,NA,CASSARAEQYF,TGTGCCAGCAGCGCCCGGGCCGAGCAGTACTTC
TRBV4-1,TRBJ2-1,TRBD2,NA,CASSQEPGLAGDNEQFF,TGCGCCAGCAGCCAAGAACCGGGACTAGCGGGTGACAATGAGCAGTTCTTC
TRBV9,TRBJ2-7,NA,once,CASSVGSGILHGEQYF,TGTGCCAGCAGCGTAGGTTCAGGGATTCTCCATGGCGAGCAGTACTTC
TRBV15,TRBJ1-1,TRBD1,NA,CATSRRDSADPEAFF,TGTGCCACCAGCAGACGGGACAGCGCCGACCCTGAAGCTTTCTTT
TRBV7-9,TRBJ2-7,TRBD1,NA,CASRDSGTGVHEQYF,TGTGCCAGCAGGGACTCCGGGACAGGGGTCCACGAGCAGTACTTC
TRBV7-9,TRBJ1-2,NA,NA,CASSMPGNYGYTF,TGTGCCAGCAGCATGCCGGGGAACTATGGCTACACCTTC
TRBV7-2,TRBJ2-1,TRBD2,NA,CASSLKPGTSPSYNEQFF,TGTGCCAGCAGCTTAAAACCCGGGACTAGCCCCTCCTACAATGAGCAGTTCTTC
TRBV10-3,TRBJ2-7,NA,NA,CAISESRFVKRAGYEQYF,TGTGCCATCAGTGAGTCGCGGTTCGTAAAGCGGGCAGGGTACGAGCAGTACTTC
TRBV5-1,TRBJ2-7,NA,NA,CASSPGIPGSGYEQYF,TGCGCCAGCAGCCCCGGGATACCGGGTAGCGGCTACGAGCAGTACTTC
TRBV9,TRBJ2-3,TRBD2,once,CASSVGLADTDTQYF,TGTGCCAGCAGCGTAGGACTAGCGGACACAGATACGCAGTATTTT
TRBV7-9,TRBJ1-4,TRBD1,NA,CAIVGTANEKLFF,TGTGCCATAGTCGGGACAGCTAATGAAAAACTGTTTTTT
TRBV27,TRBJ2-7,NA,NA,CASSLGGRTYEQYF,TGTGCCAGCAGTTTGGGCGGGCGGACCTACGAGCAGTACTTC
TRBV5-1,TRBJ2-7,NA,NA,CASSLSGVSEQYF,TGCGCCAGCAGCTTGTCAGGGGTGTCTGAGCAGTACTTC
TRBV6-1,TRBJ2-5,TRBD1,NA,CASSDPGQPQETQYF,TGTGCCAGCAGTGATCCGGGACAGCCTCAAGAGACCCAGTACTTC
TRBV13,TRBJ1-3,NA,NA,CASSTRTSTPNTIYF,TGTGCCAGCAGCACCCGGACCTCTACCCCCAACACCATATATTTT
TRBV28,TRBJ1-1,NA,NA,CASSLGRVHTEAFF,TGTGCCAGCAGTTTAGGTCGGGTCCACACTGAAGCTTTCTTT
TRBV27,TRBJ2-1,NA,NA,CASKVQGTYNEQFF,TGTGCCAGCAAGGTTCAGGGTACCTACAATGAGCAGTTCTTC